These 17 T cell receptor beta chains share one sample of origin, sequenced in a study of blood T cell repertoires in COVID-19. Profiled with immunoSEQ multiplex PCR; TCRdb holds only in-frame clones, not every one. Of some 380,000 clones listed, more than 70% are singletons. The sample was PBMCs or T cells enriched from blood (not recorded which). The receptors shown here come from a man aged 25-45 years who had recovered from COVID-19.

The chain carries TRBV5-1 and TRBJ1-2; D uncertain. V lost 8 bases to trimming and J lost 5 bases, with 10 bases between them. CDR3 length equals 11 residues. From germline, CDR1 is SGHRS and CDR2 YFSETQ. CDR3 coding DNA: TGCGCCAGAGACTTTAAGTATGGCTACACCTTC. This codes for CARDFKYGYTF. Using reference TRBV5-1 and TRBJ1-2 for the parts outside the CDR3, the full variable domain is KAGVTQTPRYLIKTRGQQVTLSCSPISGHRSVSWYQQTPGQGLQFLFEYFSETQRNKGNFPGRFSGRQFSNSRSEMNVSTLELGDSALYLCARDFKYGYTFGSGTRLTVV.

The V gene is TRBV14, the J gene TRBJ1-1; D is ambiguous. The CDR3 runs to 13 residues. From germline, CDR1 is SGHDN and CDR2 FVKESK. Trimming stripped 5 bases from V and 0 bases from J, with 7 bases between. In DNA, the CDR3 is TGTGCCAGCAGCTTATCTTTGAACACTGAAGCTTTCTTT. This encodes CASSLSLNTEAFF.

The chain is built from TRBV6-1 and TRBJ1-6; TRBD1 might be the D (5 bases). CDR3 length: 16 amino acids. Germline CDR1 and CDR2: MNHNS and SASEGT. Trimming took 3 bases from V and 9 from J, leaving 18 bases between them. The CDR3 sequence: CASSENGADLGSPLHF. The CDR3 DNA follows: TGTGCCAGCAGTGAGAATGGGGCGGACCTAGGTTCACCCCTCCACTTT.

CDR3 in amino acids: CSVVGTSGPQETQYF. CDR3 sequence (DNA): TGCAGCGTTGTGGGGACTAGCGGGCCACAAGAGACCCAGTACTTC. The V gene is TRBV29-1, the J gene TRBJ2-5; 12 nucleotides agree with TRBD2. J was trimmed by 2 bases and V by 4 bases; bases with no gene match: 5. The CDR3 extends over 15 amino acids. Germline assignment: CDR1 SQVTM and CDR2 ANQGSEA.

The V call is TRBV30, the J call TRBJ1-2, with 7 nucleotides matching TRBD1. Looked up from germline, CDR1 is GTSNPN and CDR2 is SVGIG (reference sequence). There are 14 residues in the CDR3. Trimming at V came to 3 bases and at J to 1 base, leaving 5 bases not matched to a gene. The CDR3 protein is CAWRSGQLNYGYTF. The DNA of the CDR3 is TGTGCCTGGAGGTCGGGACAGCTTAACTATGGCTACACCTTC.

In nucleotides, the CDR3 is TGTGCCATCAGTGTATCGTCGGTTCGTGCCGGAAACACCATATATTTT. Protein: CAISVSSVRAGNTIYF. This chain links TRBV10-3 with TRBJ1-3; the D is unclear. CDR1 ENHRY and CDR2 SYGVKD come from the germline V gene. The CDR3 is 16 amino acids. Trimming left V 4 bases short and J 4 bases short, with 17 bases between.

This clone was detected a few times. A read error may produce the germline difference seen at one junction end. The V and J genes are TRBV18 and TRBJ1-6; D is undetermined. Germline values: CDR1 KGHSH, CDR2 LQKENI. The CDR3 loop spans 14 amino acids. This CDR3 reads CASSPPEPNSPLHF. The CDR3 DNA follows: TGTGCCAGTTCACCCCCGGAGCCCAATTCACCCCTCCACTTT.

Turning to this clone: Other DNA sequences in this sample translate to the same CDR3. This rearrangement joins TRBV5-1 to TRBJ1-4, with 9 bases matching TRBD1. The CDR3 runs to 15 residues. Unmatched junction bases numbered 3, after V lost 0 bases and J lost 6 bases. Per germline, CDR1 SGHRS and CDR2 YFSETQ. CDR3 sequence: CASSLAGQGYEKLFF. The CDR3 coding sequence is TGCGCCAGCAGCTTGGCGGGACAGGGTTATGAAAAACTGTTTTTT.

The chain couples TRBV9 to TRBJ1-1; maybe TRBD1 (6 bases). The CDR3 length is 15 residues. The germline V and J ends were trimmed by 3 bases and 8 bases, with 20 bases remaining between them. CDR1 and CDR2 from the germline V gene are SGDLS and YYNGEE. CDR3 nucleotide sequence: TGTGCCAGCAGCGAGGGGGAGTGGGGGTTTTTCGAAGCTTTCTTT. This sequence encodes CASSEGEWGFFEAFF.

The table lists this clone with a count of one. This sequence joins TRBV28 and TRBJ2-4; TRBD1 matches at 11 bases. V lost 3 bases and J lost 0; bases outside the gene matches: 22. The length of the CDR3 is 23 residues. Germline V gene sequence: CDR1 MDHEN, CDR2 SYDVKM. CDR3 nucleotides: TGTGCCAGCAGTTTGCGGGGACAGGGGGGCGACTATCGCCTAAGCCTAGCCAAAAACATTCAGTACTTC. It is translated as CASSLRGQGGDYRLSLAKNIQYF.

This chain links TRBV5-6 with TRBJ2-7; 7 positions agree with TRBD1. This CDR3 is built from 15 residues. Germline V gives CDR1 SGHDT, CDR2 YYEEEE. Trimming at V came to 4 bases and at J to 6 bases, leaving 13 bases not matched to a gene. The CDR3 nucleotides are TGTGCCAGCAGCATGGGGTTAGGGACAGTTCCCGAGCAGTACTTC. It translates to CASSMGLGTVPEQYF.

The gene calls are TRBV6-2 or TRBV6-3 and TRBJ1-6, with D possibly TRBD1 on 5 matching bases. The CDR3 extends over 12 amino acids. Germline V gives CDR1 MNHEY, CDR2 SVGEGT. The ends were cut back, 2 bases at V and 16 bases at J, with 12 bases in the middle. CDR3 bases: TGTGCCAGCAGTTACGGTACAGGATCTCTCCACTTT. It specifies CASSYGTGSLHF.

This rearrangement joins TRBV15 to TRBJ1-2, with D uncertain. This CDR3 has 12 residues. The germline CDR1 and CDR2 sequences are LNHNV and YYDKDF (reference sequence). Trimming removed 1 base from V and 8 bases from J, with 8 bases in between. This CDR3 is CATSRAQAGYTF. Here the CDR3 DNA reads TGTGCCACCAGCAGAGCCCAGGCAGGCTACACCTTC. The full variable domain, completed using reference TRBV15 and TRBJ1-2, is DAMVIQNPRYQVTQFGKPVTLSCSQTLNHNVMYWYQQKSSQAPKLLFHYYDKDFNNEADTPDNFQSRRPNTSFCFLDIRSPGLGDTAMYLCATSRAQAGYTFGSGTRLTVV.

This rearrangement joins TRBV11-2 to TRBJ1-2; D not certain. V lost 0 bases to trimming and J lost 8 bases, with 10 bases between them. There are 13 residues in the CDR3. The germline V gene has CDR1 SGHAT and CDR2 FQNNGV. In DNA form, the CDR3 reads TGTGCCAGCAGCTTAGATCAGAGCGGCGGCTACACCTTC. As protein: CASSLDQSGGYTF.

This sequence joins TRBV7-9 and TRBJ1-2; 7 bases agree with TRBD1. V was pared by 4 bases and J by 4 bases, with 12 bases of the junction left unmatched. Germline assignment: CDR1 SEHNR and CDR2 FQNEAQ (reference sequence). CDR3 length equals 16 residues. The CDR3 is CASSYGGQDRVYGYTF. Here the CDR3 DNA reads TGTGCCAGCAGCTACGGAGGACAGGACCGGGTCTATGGCTACACCTTC.

This chain connects TRBV19 to TRBJ2-5; 9 positions agree with TRBD1. This CDR3 region has 16 residues. V dropped 7 bases and J dropped 5; count of bases not matched to a gene: 14. The germline CDR1 and CDR2 sequences are LNHDA and SQIVND (reference sequence). As DNA, the CDR3 is TGTGCCAGTAAACGGGGGGACAGGGATAGGGTTGAGACCCAGTACTTC. Its protein product is CASKRGDRDRVETQYF.

The chain is built from TRBV2 and TRBJ1-2, with a weak D call TRBD1 (6 bases). Trimming removed 10 bases from V and 6 bases from J, with 18 bases in between. This CDR3 contains 13 residues. CDR1 and CDR2 from the germline V gene are SNHLY and FYNNEI. CDR3 region: CAIDLRGGHGYTF. The DNA of the CDR3 is TGTGCCATCGACCTGAGGGGGGGTCATGGCTACACCTTC.